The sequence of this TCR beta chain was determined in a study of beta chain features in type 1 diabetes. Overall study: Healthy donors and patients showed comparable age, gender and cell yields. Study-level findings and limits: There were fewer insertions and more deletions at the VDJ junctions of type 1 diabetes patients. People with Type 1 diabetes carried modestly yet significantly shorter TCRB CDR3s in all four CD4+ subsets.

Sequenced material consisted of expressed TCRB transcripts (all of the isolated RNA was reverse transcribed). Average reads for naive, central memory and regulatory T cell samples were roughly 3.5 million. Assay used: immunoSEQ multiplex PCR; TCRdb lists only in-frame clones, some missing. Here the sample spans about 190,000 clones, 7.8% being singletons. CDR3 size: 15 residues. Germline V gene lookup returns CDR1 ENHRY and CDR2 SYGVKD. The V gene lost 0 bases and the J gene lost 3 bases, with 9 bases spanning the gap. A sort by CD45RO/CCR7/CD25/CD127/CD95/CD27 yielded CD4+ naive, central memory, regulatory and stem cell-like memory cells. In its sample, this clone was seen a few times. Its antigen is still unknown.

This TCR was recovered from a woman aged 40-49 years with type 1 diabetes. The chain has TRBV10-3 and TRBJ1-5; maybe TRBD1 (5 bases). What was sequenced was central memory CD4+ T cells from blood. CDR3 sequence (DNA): TGTGCCATCAGTGAGTCGGCTGGGGCCAATCAGCCCCAGCATTTT. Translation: CAISESAGANQPQHF.